These 3 T cell receptor beta chains were all obtained from the same sample, sequenced in a study of cytomegalovirus exposure and HLA in healthy donors. Use of 60 Vbeta and 13 Jbeta primers characterized the PCR. The method was immunoSEQ multiplex PCR; TCRdb's version includes in-frame clones alone and lacks a portion of them. There are around 130,000 clones in the sample; 80% occur only once, and 1% lies in the top ten. What was sequenced was PBMCs. The receptor set was obtained from a man in his forties in good health and CMV-seronegative.

This clone was seen just once. CDR3 protein: CASSAPQGLSEKLFF. CDR3 nucleotides: TGTGCCAGCAGCGCCCCACAGGGGCTTTCTGAAAAACTGTTTTTT. The chain uses TRBV28 and TRBJ1-4; 7 bases map to TRBD1. This CDR3 contains 15 residues. Trimming at V came to 6 bases and at J to 7 bases, leaving 11 bases not matched to a gene. Germline V gene data show CDR1 as MDHEN and CDR2 as SYDVKM.

This clone was recorded once. The chain has TRBV7-9 and TRBJ2-2; TRBD1 matches at 10 bases. This CDR3 region has 17 residues. V shed 4 bases and J 6 bases; nucleotides not matched to a gene: 11. Per germline, CDR1 SEHNR and CDR2 FQNEAQ (reference sequence). The CDR3 sequence: CASSYYPGQGRPGELFF. As DNA, the CDR3 is TGTGCCAGCAGCTATTATCCGGGACAGGGGAGGCCCGGGGAGCTGTTTTTT.

This clone was seen a few times. The chain links TRBV10-1 to TRBJ2-3; 8 nucleotides line up with TRBD1. V was pared by 8 bases and J by 1 base, with 5 bases of the junction left unmatched. In germline, CDR1 is WNHNN, CDR2 SYGVQD (reference sequence). CDR3 length: 14 amino acids. DNA for the CDR3: TGCGCCAGCCAGGGACAGGTTGGCACAGATACGCAGTATTTT. Its translation is CASQGQVGTDTQYF.